These 3 T cell receptor beta chains came from one sample sequenced in a study of spatial heterogeneity in lung cancer. Via MiXCR, TCRdb re-called the 5' RACE reads, giving one row per CDR3 protein. The profile shows 7,000 to 10,000 distinct CDR3 sequences, about 2.7% of them singletons. These receptors have no identified antigens. Stated time point: sample taken at primary tumor resection. Study-wide findings and caveats: Tumors with more nonsynonymous mutations had more expanded intratumoral alpha and beta TCRs.

This material consisted of lung tumor tissue, taken at surgery. The source is a male donor with early-stage non-small cell lung cancer.

This clonotype showed up many times. V usage is TRBV6-2 or TRBV6-3 and J usage is TRBJ2-5; D unclear. The germline CDR1 and CDR2 sequences are MNHEY and SVGEGT. V lost 0 bases to trimming and J lost 1 base, with 12 bases between them. The CDR3 has 16 residues. Here the CDR3 reads CASSYSSTAPQETQYF. The CDR3 DNA is TGTGCCAGCAGTTACTCTTCGACGGCTCCCCAAGAGACCCAGTACTTC.

In its sample, this clonotype is medium-sized. This chain uses TRBV25-1 with TRBJ1-2, with D uncertain. CDR1 and CDR2 (germline): MGHDK, SYGVNS. The CDR3 loop spans 14 amino acids. Trimming removed 1 base at V and 8 bases at J, with 14 bases between. CDR3 sequence: CASSEWETPNGYTF. The CDR3 region has the DNA TGTGCCAGCAGTGAATGGGAGACACCGAACGGCTACACCTTC.

By frequency in the sample, this clonotype is medium-sized. This rearrangement joins TRBV18 to TRBJ2-3, with 10 bases aligning to TRBD1. Germline V gene lookup returns CDR1 KGHSH and CDR2 LQKENI. V trimming: 0 bases; J trimming: 4 bases; junction bases outside the gene matches: 4. CDR3 length equals 16 residues. The chain's CDR3 is CASSPPTGQGSDTQYF. CDR3 DNA sequence: TGTGCCAGCTCACCACCAACGGGACAGGGGTCAGATACGCAGTATTTT.